This T cell receptor beta chain was recovered during a study of graft-versus-host responses after intestinal transplantation. In the study overall: Transplantation in recipients was multivisceral, liver-intestinal, or isolated intestinal.

Worth noting for this clone: Its target is unknown.

Produced via immunoSEQ multiplex PCR; TCRdb's table is partial and in-frame only. The table lists roughly 80,000 clones, around 86% of them singletons. Regarding the study as a whole: Recipient bone marrow held GvH clones, some seen earlier in ileum or blood.

Germline CDR1 and CDR2: SGHNT and YYREEE (reference sequence). This CDR3 is 15 amino acids long. The V and J ends lost 0 bases and 0 bases respectively, with 9 bases between them. The V gene is TRBV5-4, the J gene TRBJ1-1; maybe TRBD1 (5 bases). This clonotype originated in a human donor who was the organ donor for an intestinal transplant. Sequencing was performed on unstimulated CD8+ T cells sorted from spleen or lymph node cells, taken before transplant. The CDR3 DNA sequence: TGTGCCAGCAGCTTGGATCGGGGGATGAACACTGAAGCTTTCTTT. Translating gives CASSLDRGMNTEAFF.